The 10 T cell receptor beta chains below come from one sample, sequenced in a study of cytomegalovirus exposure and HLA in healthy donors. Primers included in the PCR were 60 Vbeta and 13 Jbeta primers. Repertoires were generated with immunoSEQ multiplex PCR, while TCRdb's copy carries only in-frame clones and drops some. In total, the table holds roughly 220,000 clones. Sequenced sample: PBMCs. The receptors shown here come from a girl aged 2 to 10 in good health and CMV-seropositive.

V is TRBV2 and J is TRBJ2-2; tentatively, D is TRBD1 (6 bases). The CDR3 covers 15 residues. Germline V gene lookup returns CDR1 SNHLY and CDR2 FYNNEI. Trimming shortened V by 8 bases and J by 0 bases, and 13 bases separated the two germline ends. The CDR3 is CASPRQAPNTGELFF. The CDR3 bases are TGTGCCAGCCCACGACAGGCCCCGAACACCGGGGAGCTGTTTTTT.

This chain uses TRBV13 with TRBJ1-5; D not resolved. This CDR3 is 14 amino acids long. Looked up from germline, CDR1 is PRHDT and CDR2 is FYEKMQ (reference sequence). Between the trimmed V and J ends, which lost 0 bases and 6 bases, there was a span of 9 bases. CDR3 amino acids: CASSLGVGSQPQHF. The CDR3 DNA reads TGTGCCAGCAGCTTAGGGGTGGGGAGTCAGCCCCAGCATTTT.

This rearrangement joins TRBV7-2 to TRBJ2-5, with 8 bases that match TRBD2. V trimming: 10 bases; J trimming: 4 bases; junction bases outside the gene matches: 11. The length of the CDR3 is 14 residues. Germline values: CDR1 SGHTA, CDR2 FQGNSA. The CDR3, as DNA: TGTGCCACATCGACCGGGAGGGCCTCAGAGACCCAGTACTTC. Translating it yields CATSTGRASETQYF.

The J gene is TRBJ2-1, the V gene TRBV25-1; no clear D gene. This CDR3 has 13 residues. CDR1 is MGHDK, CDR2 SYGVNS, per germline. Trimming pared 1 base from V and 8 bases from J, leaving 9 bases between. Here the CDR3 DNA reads TGTGCCAGCAGTGAATTCTGGCAGGATGAGCAGTTCTTC. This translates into CASSEFWQDEQFF.

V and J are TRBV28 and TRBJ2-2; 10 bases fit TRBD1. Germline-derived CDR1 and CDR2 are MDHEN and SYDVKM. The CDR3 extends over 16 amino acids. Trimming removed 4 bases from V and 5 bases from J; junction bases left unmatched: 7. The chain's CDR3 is CASSSGTGAGTGELFF. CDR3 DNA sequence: TGTGCCAGCAGTTCCGGGACAGGGGCAGGGACCGGGGAGCTGTTTTTT.

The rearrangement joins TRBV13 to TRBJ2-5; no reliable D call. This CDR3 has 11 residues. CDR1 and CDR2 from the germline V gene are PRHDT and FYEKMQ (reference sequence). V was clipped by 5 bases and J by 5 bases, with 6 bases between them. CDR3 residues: CASSHGETQYF. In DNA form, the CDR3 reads TGTGCCAGCAGCCACGGGGAGACCCAGTACTTC.

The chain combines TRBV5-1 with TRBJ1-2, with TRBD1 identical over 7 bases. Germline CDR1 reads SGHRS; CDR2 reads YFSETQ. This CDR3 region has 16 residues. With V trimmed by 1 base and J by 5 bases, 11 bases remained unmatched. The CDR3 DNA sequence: TGCGCCAGCAGCTTGAAAGGGACAGCGGATCCTTATGGCTACACCTTC. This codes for CASSLKGTADPYGYTF.

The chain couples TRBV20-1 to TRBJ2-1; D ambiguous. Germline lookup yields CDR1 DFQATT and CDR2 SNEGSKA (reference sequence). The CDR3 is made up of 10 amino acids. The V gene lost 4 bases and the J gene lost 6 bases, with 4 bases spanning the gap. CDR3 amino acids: CSAKSNEQFF. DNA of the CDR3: TGCAGTGCTAAGAGCAATGAGCAGTTCTTC.

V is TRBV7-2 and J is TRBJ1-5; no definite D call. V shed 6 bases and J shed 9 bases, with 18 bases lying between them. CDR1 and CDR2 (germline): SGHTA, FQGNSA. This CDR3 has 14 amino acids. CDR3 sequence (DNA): TGTGCCAGCAGAAACTCCCCTGACTCCGGGCCCCAGCATTTT. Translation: CASRNSPDSGPQHF.

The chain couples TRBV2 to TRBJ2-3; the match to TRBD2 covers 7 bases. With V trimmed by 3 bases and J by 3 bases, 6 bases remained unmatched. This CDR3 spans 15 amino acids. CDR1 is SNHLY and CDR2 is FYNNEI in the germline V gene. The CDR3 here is CASSEAGVVTDTQYF. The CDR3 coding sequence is TGTGCCAGCAGTGAGGCGGGAGTGGTAACAGATACGCAGTATTTT.